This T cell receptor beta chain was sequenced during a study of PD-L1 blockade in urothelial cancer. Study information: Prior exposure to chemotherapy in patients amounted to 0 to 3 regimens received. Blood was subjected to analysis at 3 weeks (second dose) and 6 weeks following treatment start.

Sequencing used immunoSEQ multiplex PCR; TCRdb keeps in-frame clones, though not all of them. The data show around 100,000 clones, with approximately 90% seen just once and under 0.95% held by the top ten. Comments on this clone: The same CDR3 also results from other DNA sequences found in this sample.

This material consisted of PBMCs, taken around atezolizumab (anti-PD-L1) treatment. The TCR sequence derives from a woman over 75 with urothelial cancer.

The CDR3 spells CASSSGGLNTEAFF. The CDR3 nucleotides are TGTGCCAGCAGTTCAGGCGGGCTGAACACTGAAGCTTTCTTT. The V and J genes are TRBV28 and TRBJ1-1, with D hard to call. CDR1 is MDHEN, CDR2 SYDVKM, per germline. CDR3 length: 14 amino acids. V lost 4 bases and J lost 0, with 9 bases in between. Based on the CDR3 plus reference TRBV28 and TRBJ1-1, the full variable domain is DVKVTQSSRYLVKRTGEKVFLECVQDMDHENMFWYRQDPGLGLRLIYFSYDVKMKEKGDIPEGYSVSREKKERFSLILESASTNQTSMYLCASSSGGLNTEAFFGQGTRLTVV.